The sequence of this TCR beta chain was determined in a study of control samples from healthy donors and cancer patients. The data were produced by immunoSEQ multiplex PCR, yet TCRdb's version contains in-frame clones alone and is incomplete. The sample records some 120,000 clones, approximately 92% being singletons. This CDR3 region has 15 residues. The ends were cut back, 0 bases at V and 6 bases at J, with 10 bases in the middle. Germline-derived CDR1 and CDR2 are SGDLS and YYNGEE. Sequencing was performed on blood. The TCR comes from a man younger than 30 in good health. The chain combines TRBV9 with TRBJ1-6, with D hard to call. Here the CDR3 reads CASSVEGFGNSPLHF. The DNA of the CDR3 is TGTGCCAGCAGCGTAGAAGGTTTTGGTAATTCACCCCTCCACTTT.